This T cell receptor (beta chain) was sequenced for a study of T cells after posttransplantation cyclophosphamide. Study observations and caveats: Donor-recipient repertoire similarity was low at 1-2 months, rising over year one. Tissue-infiltrating T cells from skin or gut overlapped little with blood T cells. Recipient CMV seropositivity and CMV reactivation strongly tracked TRB clonality.

The germline V gene encodes CDR1 SGDLS and CDR2 YYNGEE. The CDR3 sequence is 16 residues long. The V segment lost 3 bases and the J segment 0 bases; nucleotides outside the gene matches: 4. Busulfan-fludarabine conditioning, marrow transplant, and cyclophosphamide on days +3 and +4 were administered. The method was immunoSEQ multiplex PCR; TCRdb's version includes in-frame clones alone and lacks a portion of them. The profile shows about 19,000 clones, roughly nine tenths of them singletons. On this clone itself: What it binds is unknown.

The chain joins TRBV9 to TRBJ2-1, with 9 nucleotides matching TRBD2. The receptor was derived from a female patient aged 40-50 years who received an allogeneic stem cell transplant from a related donor, was CMV-positive, and had no GVHD. A share of the T cells may be of graft donor origin. This specimen consisted of PBMCs, obtained after allogeneic stem cell transplant with posttransplant cyclophosphamide. CDR3 sequence (DNA): TGTGCCAGCAGCGCACATAGCGGGAGCTCCTACAATGAGCAGTTCTTC. It encodes CASSAHSGSSYNEQFF.